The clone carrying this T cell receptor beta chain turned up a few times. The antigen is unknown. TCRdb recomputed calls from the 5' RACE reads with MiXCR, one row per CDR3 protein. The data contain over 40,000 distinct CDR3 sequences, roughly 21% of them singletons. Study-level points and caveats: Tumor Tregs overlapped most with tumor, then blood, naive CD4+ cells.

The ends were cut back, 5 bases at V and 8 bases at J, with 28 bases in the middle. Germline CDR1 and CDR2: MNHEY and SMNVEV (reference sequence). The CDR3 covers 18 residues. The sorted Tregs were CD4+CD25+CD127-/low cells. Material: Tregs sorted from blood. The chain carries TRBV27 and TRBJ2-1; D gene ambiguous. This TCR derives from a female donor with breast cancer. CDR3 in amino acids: CASSLERVVSGRNDEQFF. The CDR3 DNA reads TGTGCCAGCAGTCTCGAAAGGGTTGTCTCGGGTCGGAACGATGAGCAGTTCTTC.